The next 10 T cell receptor beta chains were all read from a single sample in a study of shared clonotypes between healthy human individuals. The table came from immunoSEQ multiplex PCR; TCRdb's copy has only in-frame clones and leaves some out. The top ten hold about 12% of the sample, which has about 470,000 clones, 70% to 80% seen once. The specimen was PBMCs. The receptors were gathered from a woman between 40 and 50 years old in good health. Some clones in this sample may be carry-over from other donors' samples.

This clone was counted a single time. The rearrangement links TRBV5-6 to TRBJ1-1, with 8 bases lining up with TRBD1. The CDR3 totals 15 residues. Germline-derived CDR1 and CDR2 are SGHDT and YYEEEE. V dropped 2 bases and J dropped 0; count of bases not matched to a gene: 3. The chain's CDR3 is CASSFMDRVNTEAFF. Here the CDR3 DNA reads TGTGCCAGCAGCTTCATGGACAGGGTGAACACTGAAGCTTTCTTT.

This clone was seen only a few times. The sample carries other DNA sequences with the same CDR3. The chain combines TRBV30 with TRBJ1-2, with a tentative D call TRBD1 (5 bases). Germline CDR1 GTSNPN, CDR2 SVGIG (reference sequence). V was clipped by 1 base and J by 3 bases, with 12 bases between them. The CDR3 totals 14 residues. The CDR3 nucleotides read TGTGCCTGGAGTGAGGCAGGGCCAGACTATGGCTACACCTTC. Translation gives CAWSEAGPDYGYTF.

This clone has only one observation. V gene TRBV10-2 combines with J gene TRBJ2-7; TRBD1 agrees at 11 bases. Germline V gene data show CDR1 as WSHSY and CDR2 as SAAADI. Unmatched junction bases numbered 5, after V lost 8 bases and J lost 2 bases. The CDR3 length is 14 residues. As DNA, the CDR3 is TGCGCCAGCCGGTCGGACAGGGGGCCCTACGAGCAGTACTTC. Translation gives CASRSDRGPYEQYF.

The genes are TRBV14 and TRBJ2-1, with TRBD2 matching 13 bases. Trimming at V came to 3 bases and at J to 9 bases, leaving 8 bases not matched to a gene. CDR3 length equals 16 residues. CDR1 is SGHDN, CDR2 FVKESK, per germline. CDR3 sequence reads: CASSQPGLAGAGEQFF. The CDR3 DNA follows: TGTGCCAGCAGCCAGCCAGGACTAGCGGGAGCTGGTGAGCAGTTCTTC. The entire variable domain, with the rest obtained from reference TRBV14 and TRBJ2-1, is as follows: EAGVTQFPSHSVIEKGQTVTLRCDPISGHDNLYWYRRVMGKEIKFLLHFVKESKQDESGMPNNRFLAERTGGTYSTLKVQPAELEDSGVYFCASSQPGLAGAGEQFFGPGTRLTVL.

CDR3: CASSPGTTSGSYEQYF. CDR3 nucleotides: TGCGCCAGCAGCCCCGGTACTACTAGCGGCTCCTACGAGCAGTACTTC. The chain has TRBV4-3 and TRBJ2-7; 8 bases fit TRBD2. From germline, CDR1 is LGHNA and CDR2 YSLEER. The CDR3 consists of 16 residues. Trimming removed 4 bases from V and 0 bases from J; junction bases left unmatched: 8.

Here the CDR3 reads CASSLNSHYEQYF. The DNA for the CDR3 is TGTGCCAGCAGTTTGAACAGCCACTACGAGCAGTACTTC. The rearrangement joins TRBV27 to TRBJ2-7; D gene ambiguous. CDR1 is MNHEY and CDR2 is SMNVEV in the germline V gene (reference sequence). Trimming stripped 3 bases from V and 3 bases from J, with 9 bases between. This CDR3 has 13 amino acids.

This clone was seen more than once but under ten times. The V and J genes are TRBV29-1 and TRBJ2-3; TRBD2 matches at 12 bases. Per the germline V gene, CDR1 is SQVTM and CDR2 is ANQGSEA. The CDR3 loop spans 15 amino acids. The CDR3 reads CSSTGTSGSTDTQYF. Here the CDR3 DNA reads TGCAGTTCCACCGGGACTAGCGGGAGCACAGATACGCAGTATTTT.

Of note for this clone: Other DNA sequences of this sample code for an identical CDR3. The chain uses TRBV15 and TRBJ1-4; a weak D match, TRBD1 (5 bases). CDR3 length equals 16 residues. Trimming removed 0 bases from V and 0 bases from J, with 8 bases in between. Germline assignment: CDR1 LNHNV and CDR2 YYDKDF (reference sequence). CDR3 sequence (DNA): TGTGCCACCAGCAGAGATCGGGGGGCAACTAATGAAAAACTGTTTTTT. Protein: CATSRDRGATNEKLFF.

This sequence joins TRBV28 and TRBJ2-2; 9 bases line up with TRBD2. J gave up 4 bases and V 6 bases, and 6 bases lay outside the gene matches. The CDR3 consists of 15 residues. Germline CDR1 reads MDHEN; CDR2 reads SYDVKM. CDR3 in DNA: TGTGCCAGCAGAGATAGCGGGAGAGGCACCGGGGAGCTGTTTTTT. It specifies CASRDSGRGTGELFF.

In this sample, this clone turned up a few times. This chain links TRBV5-4 with TRBJ2-7; 10 nucleotides align to TRBD1. V shed 4 bases and J 3 bases; nucleotides not matched to a gene: 1. This CDR3 is built from 13 residues. Germline V gives CDR1 SGHNT, CDR2 YYREEE (reference sequence). The CDR3 DNA sequence: TGTGCCAGCAGCCGGGACAGGGGCTACGAGCAGTACTTC. Its translation: CASSRDRGYEQYF. The variable domain in full, completed from reference TRBV5-4 and TRBJ2-7, reads ETGVTQSPTHLIKTRGQQVTLRCSSQSGHNTVSWYQQALGQGPQFIFQYYREEENGRGNFPPRFSGLQFPNYSSELNVNALELDDSALYLCASSRDRGYEQYFGPGTRLTVT.